This TCR beta chain emerged from a study of blood T cell repertoires in COVID-19 (dated by TCRdb to the early 2020s). At the level of the whole study: Samples from collaborators originated in the United States, Italy and Spain and spanned both the acute and convalescent phases of COVID-19. The samples were drawn from the first 160 participants of the ongoing ImmuneRACE study and from 1,254 subjects provided by 6 global collaborators. The repertoires were made available in a free public database intended to serve as a resource for research on the immune response to SARS-CoV-2. Nearly every sample came with metadata listing a de-identified subject ID, COVID-19 status, age in years and sex. Where available, HLA class I and class II types were obtained from metadata supplied by the sample provider rather than from assay-based typing. The material from the prospective study consisted of cDNA or gDNA derived from T cells, B-cell-depleted T cells, or PBMCs. The dataset comprised deeply sampled blood TCRbeta repertoires from subjects exposed to, actively infected with, or recovered from COVID-19. The investigation overall reported the following: The quantity of clinical and demographic metadata differed by source and by participant and was supplied without curation.

Whole blood was collected in K2EDTA tubes by collaborating institutions according to the institutions' own protocols. For TCRbeta analysis, collaborators shipped samples in one of three forms: frozen whole blood, isolated PBMCs, or DNA extracted from either of those sample types. Worth noting for this clone: This receptor's antigen is unknown. No much larger clone exists at a distance of one base, and base qualities are not known.

From the germline V gene, CDR1 is ENHRY and CDR2 is SYGVKD. The germline V end is reduced by 8 bases and the J end by 4 bases; junction bases left unmatched: 7. The CDR3 runs 13 amino acids, cysteine and phenylalanine included. The only DNA kept is the CDR3, 39 bases in frame from the first base. TCRbeta CDR3 regions were amplified from genomic DNA using the immunoSEQ Assay, a bias-controlled multiplex PCR. Under the source paper's analysis protocol: The number of nucleated cells in each sample was estimated from the amplification of reference gene primers within the assay. To quantify the absolute abundance of each unique TCRbeta CDR3 rearrangement, sequence reads were collapsed and filtered. Productive Simpson clonality was computed per sample as the square root of Simpson's diversity index over productive rearrangements. TCRdb mirrors the immuneACCESS table, restricted to in-frame sequences. Some clones are absent from its copies; in checked studies, under half trace to an unresolved V gene, and the reason for the others is unknown. The V and J calls and the clone size are those of that table, but D and trimming were determined from the DNA. Here the sample has around 39,000 clones; 85% to 90% occur a single time. The top ten constitute around 10% of the sample.

The chain joins TRBV10-3 to TRBJ2-5, and TRBD2 aligns with 7 junction nucleotides. Sequencing was performed on peripheral blood. This receptor was taken from a man in his sixties or seventies with acute or convalescent COVID-19. The nucleotides are TGTGCCATCCAAGCGGGATCGGGAGAGACCCAGTACTTC. This gives the protein CAIQAGSGETQYF.